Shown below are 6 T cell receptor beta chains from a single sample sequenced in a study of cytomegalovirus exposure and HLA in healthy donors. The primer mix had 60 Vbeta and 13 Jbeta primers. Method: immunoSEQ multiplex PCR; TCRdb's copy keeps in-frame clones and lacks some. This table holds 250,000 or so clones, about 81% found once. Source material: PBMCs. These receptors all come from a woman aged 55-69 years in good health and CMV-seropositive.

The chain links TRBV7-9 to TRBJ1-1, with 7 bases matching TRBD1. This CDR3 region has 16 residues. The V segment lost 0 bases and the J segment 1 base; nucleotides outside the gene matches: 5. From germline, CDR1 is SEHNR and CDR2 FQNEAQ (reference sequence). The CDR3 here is CASSLAGQGENTEAFF. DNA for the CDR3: TGTGCCAGCAGCTTAGCCGGTCAGGGGGAGAACACTGAAGCTTTCTTT.

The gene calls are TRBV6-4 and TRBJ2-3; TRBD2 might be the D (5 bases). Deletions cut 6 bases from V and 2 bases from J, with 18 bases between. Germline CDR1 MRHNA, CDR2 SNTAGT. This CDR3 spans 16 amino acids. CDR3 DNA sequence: TGTGCCAGCAGCCCTCAAACTAGTTATTACACAGATACGCAGTATTTT. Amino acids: CASSPQTSYYTDTQYF.

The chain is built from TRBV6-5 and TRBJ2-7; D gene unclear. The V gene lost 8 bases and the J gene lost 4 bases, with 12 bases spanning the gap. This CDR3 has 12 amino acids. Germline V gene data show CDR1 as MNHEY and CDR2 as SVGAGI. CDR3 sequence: CASGQVGYEQYF. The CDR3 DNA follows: TGTGCCAGCGGGCAGGTCGGTTACGAGCAGTACTTC.

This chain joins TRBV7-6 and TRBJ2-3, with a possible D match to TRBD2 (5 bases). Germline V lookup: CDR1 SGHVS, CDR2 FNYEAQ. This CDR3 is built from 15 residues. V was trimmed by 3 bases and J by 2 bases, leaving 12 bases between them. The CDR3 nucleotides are TGTGCCAGCAGCTTCGCAGCGGCGAACACAGATACGCAGTATTTT. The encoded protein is CASSFAAANTDTQYF.

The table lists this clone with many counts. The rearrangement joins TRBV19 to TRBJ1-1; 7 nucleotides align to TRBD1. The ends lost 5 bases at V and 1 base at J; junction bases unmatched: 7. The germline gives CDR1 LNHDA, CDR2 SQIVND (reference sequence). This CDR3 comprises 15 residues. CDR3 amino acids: CASSVTGSTNTEAFF. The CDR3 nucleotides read TGTGCCAGTAGTGTGACAGGGTCAACGAACACTGAAGCTTTCTTT.

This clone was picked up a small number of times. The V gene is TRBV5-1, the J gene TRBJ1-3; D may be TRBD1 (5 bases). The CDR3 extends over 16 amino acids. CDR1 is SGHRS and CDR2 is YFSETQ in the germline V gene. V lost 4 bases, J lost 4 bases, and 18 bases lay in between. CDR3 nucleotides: TGCGCCAGCAGCCTATCTGGGGGGTCGGCAGGAAACACCATATATTTT. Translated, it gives CASSLSGGSAGNTIYF.